This entry lists 8 T cell receptor beta chains sequenced from one sample in a study of shared clonotypes between healthy human individuals. Produced via immunoSEQ multiplex PCR; TCRdb's table is partial and in-frame only. The sample carries a few million clones, 90% to 96% recorded once. Sequencing was done on a sample of naive CD4+ T cells sorted from blood. The subset was: CD45RA+ positively selected. These receptors originate from a young man in good health.

The chain joins TRBV6-1 to TRBJ2-7; weak D call: TRBD2 (5 bases). V shed 3 bases and J shed 3 bases, with 9 bases lying between them. The length of the CDR3 is 13 residues. CDR1 is MNHNS, CDR2 SASEGT, per germline. The CDR3 DNA reads as TGTGCCAGCAGTGACTCTCGGGACTACGAGCAGTACTTC. Amino acids: CASSDSRDYEQYF.

The CDR3 coding sequence is TGCGCCAGCAGCTTGGCACAGGGGGTGGGTAGTGAGCAGTTCTTC. This translates into CASSLAQGVGSEQFF. The rearrangement uses TRBV5-1 and TRBJ2-1, with TRBD1 matching 8 bases. The CDR3 runs to 15 residues. After removal of 0 bases from V and 9 bases from J, the junction contained 8 bases not matched to a gene. Germline CDR1 is SGHRS and CDR2 is YFSETQ.

This rearrangement joins TRBV5-1 to TRBJ1-1; unclear D gene. The CDR3 contains 13 residues. Germline V CDR1 and CDR2: SGHRS, YFSETQ. Between the trimmed V and J ends, which lost 4 bases and 14 bases, there was a span of 21 bases. The CDR3 DNA sequence: TGCGCCAGCAGCCCGGCGGACTGGGCATCTTCGTTCTTT. Protein product: CASSPADWASSFF.

The CDR3 DNA reads TGTGCCAGCAGCTTAATGGACCCGGGGAACACTGAAGCTTTCTTT. The encoded protein is CASSLMDPGNTEAFF. The genes are TRBV13 and TRBJ1-1, with D unclear. The CDR3 is made up of 15 amino acids. V lost 2 bases to trimming and J lost 1 base, with 11 bases between them. Germline CDR1 and CDR2: PRHDT and FYEKMQ (reference sequence).

The V gene is TRBV7-2, the J gene TRBJ2-7, with a weak D call TRBD2 (5 bases). Germline V gene lookup returns CDR1 SGHTA and CDR2 FQGNSA. The V end lost 5 bases, the J end lost 0 bases, and 14 bases lay between the germline ends. This CDR3 has 15 amino acids. The CDR3 loop is CASSRGPDPSYEQYF. CDR3 in DNA: TGTGCCAGCAGCCGGGGTCCGGACCCCTCCTACGAGCAGTACTTC.

The J gene is TRBJ2-7, the V gene TRBV6-1; D is ambiguous. Trimming pared 3 bases from V and 7 bases from J, leaving 13 bases between. Germline V CDR1 and CDR2: MNHNS, SASEGT. The CDR3 is made up of 13 amino acids. The CDR3 nucleotides are TGTGCCAGCAGTGAGGTCGGCCTCGGGGAGCAGTACTTC. This gives the protein CASSEVGLGEQYF.

The table lists this clone with a few counts. V gene TRBV10-2 combines with J gene TRBJ1-2; D may be TRBD1 (5 bases). Trimming pared 4 bases from V and 5 bases from J, leaving 17 bases between. There are 15 residues in the CDR3. CDR1 and CDR2 (germline): WSHSY, SAAADI. CDR3 DNA: TGCGCCAGCAGTGCTCCTCCAGGGCTGGGGTATGGCTACACCTTC. As protein: CASSAPPGLGYGYTF.

As concerns this clone: Other DNA sequences in the sample encode the same CDR3. The chain recombines TRBV9 with TRBJ2-1; 8 positions agree with TRBD1. V trimming: 4 bases; J trimming: 0 bases; junction bases outside the gene matches: 6. The germline CDR1 and CDR2 sequences are SGDLS and YYNGEE. This CDR3 has 16 residues. The CDR3 nucleotides are TGTGCCAGCAGCCCCCGGACAGGGAGCTCCTACAATGAGCAGTTCTTC. Amino acid sequence: CASSPRTGSSYNEQFF.